This T cell receptor beta chain was captured in a study of T-cell reconstitution after alpha-beta-depleted transplantation in children. The trim removed 8 bases at V and 6 bases at J, leaving 6 bases unmatched. The CDR3 is made up of 13 amino acids. Germline CDR1 is DFQATT and CDR2 is SNEGSKA (reference sequence). The authors prepared the TCRbeta library with unique molecular identifiers. TCRdb re-called the PCR reads with MiXCR, one entry per CDR3 protein. The data show fewer than 550,000 distinct CDR3 sequences, with around 16% seen just once and 25% to 35% held by the top ten. This TCR came from a boy in the first two years of life who had a stem cell transplant for Wiskott-Aldrich syndrome, so the T cells may come from the graft donor. The source material was PBMCs, mostly from graft donor cells, sampled 360 days after TCRalphabeta/CD19-depleted stem cell transplant. The chain recombines TRBV20-1 with TRBJ2-1, with 11 nucleotides matching TRBD2. CDR3 bases: TGCAGTCCCTTGGGACTAGCGGTCAATGAGCAGTTCTTC. This gives the protein CSPLGLAVNEQFF.